The T cell receptor (beta chain) under discussion was sequenced for a study of blood T cell repertoires in COVID-19 (dated by TCRdb to the early 2020s). Study-level background: Samples covering the acute and convalescent phases of COVID-19 were provided by collaborators in the United States, Italy and Spain. Subjects who had been exposed to COVID-19, were actively infected with it, or had recovered from it provided the deeply sampled blood TCRbeta repertoires that made up the dataset. The material from the prospective study consisted of cDNA or gDNA derived from T cells, B-cell-depleted T cells, or PBMCs. Samples were obtained from the ongoing ImmuneRACE study (first 160 participants) and from over 1,000 subjects provided by 6 global collaborators. Where HLA class I and class II types were available, the types were taken from metadata supplied by the sample provider, not from assay-based typing. The repertoires were released in a freely available public database meant as a resource for research on the immune response to SARS-CoV-2. The sample metadata nearly always contained a de-identified subject ID, COVID-19 status, age in years and sex. Overall results and qualifications from the work: How much clinical and demographic metadata was included differed by source and by participant, and the metadata was provided uncurated.

TCRbeta CDR3 regions were amplified from genomic DNA by means of the immunoSEQ Assay, a bias-controlled multiplex PCR. The paper's processing steps were these. The number of nucleated cells in each sample was estimated by amplification of reference gene primers within the assay. Sequence reads were collapsed and filtered to measure the absolute abundance of every unique TCRbeta CDR3 rearrangement. For each sample, productive Simpson clonality was calculated as the square root of Simpson's diversity index over productive rearrangements. Held by TCRdb, this immuneACCESS table contains in-frame sequences only and omits some clones. Under half of the omission traces to an unresolved V gene where checked; the cause of the rest is unknown. V, J and clone size were drawn from that table, and D and trimming were deduced from the DNA. The table for this sample lists 100,000 or so clones; about 90% of them were counted only once. Approximately 15% of the sample belongs to the ten largest clones.

This clone was detected only once. The antigen it binds to is not known. No clone much larger than this one lies a single base away; base qualities are absent. Whole blood was collected in K2EDTA tubes by collaborating institutions according to the institutions' own protocols. For TCRbeta analysis, collaborator samples were shipped as frozen whole blood, as isolated PBMCs, or as DNA extracted from either sample type. Between the V and J ends, shortened by 4 bases and 4 bases respectively, the junction contains 22 bases. Measured from the cysteine to the phenylalanine, the CDR3 is 17 residues long. The read is trimmed to its CDR3 DNA, 51 bases read in frame from base 1. Based on the germline V gene (reference sequence), the CDR1 and CDR2 sequences are LGHDT and YNNKEL.

Sequencing input: peripheral blood. The TCR was taken from a man in his fifties with acute or convalescent COVID-19. This chain joins TRBV3-1 (or the pseudogene TRBV3-2) to TRBJ1-2; confidence is insufficient to name the D gene. The CDR3 in this case is CASSPTKKPSSVYGYTF. The DNA sequence is as follows: TGTGCCAGCAGCCCGACCAAAAAGCCTAGTTCGGTCTATGGCTACACCTTC.